This T cell receptor (beta chain) originates from a study of blood T cell repertoires in COVID-19. Study at large: COVID-19 samples from acute and convalescent phases originated in the United States, Italy and Spain.

Profiling relied on immunoSEQ multiplex PCR, and the TCRdb table lists in-frame clones only, not all of them. There are under 200,000 clones in the sample; approximately 91% occur only once, and approximately 5% lies in the top ten. Germline loops: CDR1 ENHRY, CDR2 SYGVKD. The length of the CDR3 is 15 residues. Unmatched junction bases numbered 6, after V lost 0 bases and J lost 7 bases. The rearrangement joins TRBV10-3 to TRBJ1-5; 7 bases fit TRBD1. Sequencing was performed on peripheral blood. The TCR was taken from a man aged 18 to 35 with COVID-19, enrolled during active disease. The CDR3 DNA sequence: TGTGCCATCAGTGAGTCAAGACAGGGAGGCCAGCCCCAGCATTTT. Translating it yields CAISESRQGGQPQHF.